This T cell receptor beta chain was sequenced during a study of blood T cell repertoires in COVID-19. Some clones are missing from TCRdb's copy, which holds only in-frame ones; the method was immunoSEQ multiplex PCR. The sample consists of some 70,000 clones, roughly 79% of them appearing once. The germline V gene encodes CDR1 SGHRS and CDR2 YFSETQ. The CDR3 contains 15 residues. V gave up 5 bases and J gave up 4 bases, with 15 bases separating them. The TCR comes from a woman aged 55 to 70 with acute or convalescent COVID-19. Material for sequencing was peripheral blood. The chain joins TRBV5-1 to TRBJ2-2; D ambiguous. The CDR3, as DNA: TGCGCCAGCAGGCCCAGACAAGCCTTCACCGGGGAGCTGTTTTTT. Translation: CASRPRQAFTGELFF.